The 7 T cell receptor beta chains reported below all come from one sample, sequenced in a study of CD8 T cells in ankylosing spondylitis. MiXCR was run by TCRdb on the 5' RACE reads, yielding one entry per CDR3 protein. The top ten clones hold 25% to 40% of a sample with under 300,000 distinct CDR3 sequences, under 20% of them seen once. The material sequenced was blood, either unsorted or a sorted T cell fraction (not recorded which). Receptors were obtained from a male donor with ankylosing spondylitis or in good health (not recorded which).

This clonotype showed up just a few times. The V and J genes are TRBV7-9 and TRBJ1-1, with a tentative D call TRBD1 (5 bases). The germline V and J ends were trimmed by 5 bases and 13 bases, with 23 bases remaining between them. Germline CDR1 and CDR2: SEHNR and FQNEAQ (reference sequence). This CDR3 has 14 amino acids. This CDR3 reads CASSIRDPGERVFF. The CDR3 DNA reads as TGTGCCAGCAGCATCCGGGACCCCGGGGAAAGAGTTTTCTTT.

The genes are TRBV12-3 or TRBV12-4 and TRBJ2-5; the match to TRBD2 covers 15 bases. The V gene end was trimmed by 3 bases and the J gene end by 4 bases; junction bases not matched to a gene: 6. This CDR3 is built from 17 residues. The CDR3 DNA sequence: TGTGCCAGCAGTTTTGGACTAGCGGGAGGGCCGGGAGAGACCCAGTACTTC. This gives the protein CASSFGLAGGPGETQYF.

The chain couples TRBV4-1 to TRBJ2-5; D remains ambiguous. V lost 5 bases to trimming and J lost 1 base, with 8 bases between them. CDR3 length: 13 amino acids. Germline CDR1 is MGHRA and CDR2 is YSYEKL. The CDR3 is CASSGVSQETQYF. Here the CDR3 DNA reads TGCGCCAGCAGCGGGGTCAGCCAAGAGACCCAGTACTTC.

V usage is TRBV4-2 and J usage is TRBJ2-1; 12 nucleotides align to TRBD2. This CDR3 has 20 residues. Germline CDR1 and CDR2: LGHNA and YNFKEQ. J was trimmed by 0 bases and V by 4 bases; bases with no gene match: 13. CDR3 loop: CASSRWTSGTTPSSYNEQFF. The DNA of the CDR3 is TGTGCCAGCAGCCGATGGACTAGCGGGACCACTCCCAGCTCCTACAATGAGCAGTTCTTC.

This chain connects TRBV20-1 to TRBJ2-1, with TRBD1 as a possible D gene (6 bases). This CDR3 region has 15 residues. CDR1 is DFQATT, CDR2 SNEGSKA, per germline (reference sequence). Trimming took 4 bases from V and 3 from J, leaving 16 bases between them. In DNA, the CDR3 is TGCAGTGCTACGGGTACACAGACAGGCTACAATGAGCAGTTCTTC. This gives the protein CSATGTQTGYNEQFF.

The gene calls are TRBV20-1 and TRBJ2-3; D is undetermined. Germline-derived CDR1 and CDR2 are DFQATT and SNEGSKA (reference sequence). The length of the CDR3 is 15 residues. The ends were cut back, 1 base at V and 3 bases at J, with 14 bases in the middle. CDR3: CSARVRSTSTDTQYF. CDR3 nucleotides: TGCAGTGCTAGAGTAAGGTCCACTTCAACAGATACGCAGTATTTT.

CDR3: CASSQDLLAGAANEQYF. DNA of the CDR3: TGCGCCAGCAGCCAAGATCTGCTAGCGGGAGCGGCCAACGAGCAGTACTTC. V and J are TRBV4-3 and TRBJ2-7, with 10 bases that match TRBD2. Unmatched junction bases numbered 10, after V lost 0 bases and J lost 5 bases. This CDR3 is built from 17 residues. Germline V gene data show CDR1 as LGHNA and CDR2 as YSLEER.